The entry below describes one TCR beta chain. Individuals aged about 18 to 89 years were recruited from about two dozen US areas. Membership in each cohort depended on participant-reported clinical history. Profiled with immunoSEQ multiplex PCR; TCRdb holds only in-frame clones, not every one. The repertoire holds 350,000 or so clones, with 85% to 90% as singletons. This CDR3 spans 16 amino acids. The germline gives CDR1 LNHDA, CDR2 SQIVND (reference sequence). V lost 2 bases and J 3 bases, leaving 14 bases between the germline ends. The data were taken from a study of blood T cell repertoires in COVID-19. Study background: Some COVID-19 samples were acute and others convalescent; all came from the United States, Italy and Spain.

This TCR was sampled from a woman aged 30 to 39 who had been exposed to COVID-19. Input material: PBMCs or T cells enriched from blood (not recorded which). The chain has TRBV19 and TRBJ1-5, with a possible D match to TRBD1 (5 bases). In DNA, the CDR3 is TGTGCCAGTAGTATACGTAGTGGGGCATACAATCAGCCCCAGCATTTT. Its translation is CASSIRSGAYNQPQHF.